Following are 13 T cell receptor beta chains from one sample sequenced in a study of blood T cell repertoires in COVID-19. Data came from immunoSEQ multiplex PCR; TCRdb stores just in-frame clones and leaves some out. The repertoire holds about 94,000 clones, with approximately 80% as singletons. What was sequenced was peripheral blood. The receptors derive from a human donor in a cohort sampled during active COVID-19.

V usage is TRBV15 and J usage is TRBJ1-4, with D possibly matching TRBD1 (5 bases). In germline, CDR1 is LNHNV, CDR2 YYDKDF (reference sequence). The CDR3 is made up of 15 amino acids. Trimming took off 5 bases at V and 5 bases at J, with 15 bases between the two ends. DNA for the CDR3: TGTGCCACCAGCGTTGAGACAGTCCCCAATGAAAAACTGTTTTTT. Protein sequence: CATSVETVPNEKLFF.

The V call is TRBV20-1, the J call TRBJ2-7, with 8 positions matching TRBD1. CDR1 is DFQATT and CDR2 is SNEGSKA in the germline V gene (reference sequence). With 3 bases clipped from V and 5 bases from J, the junction kept 6 bases outside the gene matches. The CDR3 covers 13 residues. The CDR3 region has the DNA TGCAGTGCTAGTGAGGACAGGGAGGACGAGCAGTACTTC. Translating gives CSASEDREDEQYF.

This chain uses TRBV2 with TRBJ2-7, with 9 bases matching TRBD2. V gave up 6 bases and J gave up 1 base; unmatched junction bases: 7. The V gene's germline CDR1 is SNHLY and CDR2 FYNNEI. The CDR3 is 15 amino acids. CDR3 nucleotide sequence: TGTGCCAGCAGGCGGTTGCGGGAGGGGTCCTACGAGCAGTACTTC. Residues: CASRRLREGSYEQYF.

The chain couples TRBV6-5 to TRBJ2-1; a weak D match, TRBD2 (5 bases). The CDR3 loop spans 15 amino acids. The V and J ends lost 3 bases and 2 bases respectively, with 11 bases between them. In germline, CDR1 is MNHEY, CDR2 SVGAGI. CDR3 bases: TGTGCCAGCAGTTATAGCGCGGGCCCCTACAATGAGCAGTTCTTC. This codes for CASSYSAGPYNEQFF.

The chain has TRBV6-5 and TRBJ2-7; 7 bases line up with TRBD1. CDR3 length equals 13 residues. Losses at the gene ends were 9 bases for V and 4 bases for J; bases not matched to a gene: 9. Germline V CDR1 and CDR2: MNHEY, SVGAGI. CDR3 amino acids: CASTGTESYEQYF. The DNA for the CDR3 is TGTGCCAGTACCGGGACAGAATCATACGAGCAGTACTTC.

The chain employs TRBV25-1 and TRBJ1-5, with D unclear. The germline V gene has CDR1 MGHDK and CDR2 SYGVNS. Between the trimmed V and J ends, which lost 4 bases and 3 bases, there was a span of 10 bases. The CDR3 totals 14 residues. The CDR3 loop is CASSGSGPNQPQHF. CDR3 nucleotide sequence: TGTGCCAGCAGTGGATCAGGTCCCAATCAGCCCCAGCATTTT.

The chain's CDR3 is CASSQGQAYTF. CDR3 nucleotides: TGTGCCAGCAGCCAAGGACAGGCCTACACCTTC. The chain combines TRBV7-8 with TRBJ1-2, with 7 positions matching TRBD1. Germline-derived CDR1 and CDR2 are SGHVS and FQNEAQ. Unmatched junction bases numbered 4, after V lost 5 bases and J lost 10 bases. The CDR3 is 11 amino acids.

The chain recombines TRBV7-9 with TRBJ1-1, with 8 bases lining up with TRBD1. The CDR3 has 14 amino acids. V trimming: 5 bases; J trimming: 4 bases; junction bases outside the gene matches: 6. Per germline, CDR1 SEHNR and CDR2 FQNEAQ (reference sequence). The CDR3, as DNA: TGTGCCAGCAGCACCTCGACAGGGGTCACTGAAGCTTTCTTT. Its protein is CASSTSTGVTEAFF.

This sequence joins TRBV28 and TRBJ2-1, with a tentative D call TRBD2 (5 bases). Trimming cost V 11 bases and J 7 bases, with 18 bases left between them. The CDR3 is 13 residues long. CDR1 and CDR2 from the germline V gene are MDHEN and SYDVKM. The CDR3 DNA follows: TGTGCCTGCTGTTTATCGGACTCTAATGAGCAGTTCTTC. This codes for CACCLSDSNEQFF.

This chain connects TRBV6-2 or TRBV6-3 to TRBJ2-7; D unresolved. Germline V gene lookup returns CDR1 MNHEY and CDR2 SVGEGT. V was clipped by 6 bases and J by 2 bases, with 11 bases between them. This CDR3 comprises 13 residues. This CDR3 is CASSLGSTYEQYF. CDR3 nucleotide sequence: TGTGCCAGCAGCCTGGGCTCCACCTACGAGCAGTACTTC.

The chain uses TRBV18 and TRBJ2-7; 10 bases fit TRBD2. V gave up 3 bases and J gave up 7 bases; unmatched junction bases: 6. This CDR3 spans 14 amino acids. CDR1 KGHSH and CDR2 LQKENI come from the germline V gene. CDR3 DNA: TGTGCCAGCTCACCCTCAGCGGGAGGGTGGGAGCAGTACTTC. It specifies CASSPSAGGWEQYF.

The J gene is TRBJ2-1, the V gene TRBV9; TRBD2 agrees at 10 bases. CDR1 SGDLS and CDR2 YYNGEE come from the germline V gene. The CDR3 is 16 amino acids. The ends lost 4 bases at V and 2 bases at J; junction bases unmatched: 6. CDR3 DNA sequence: TGTGCCAGCAGCCTAGGGACTAGCGCAACCTACAATGAGCAGTTCTTC. This codes for CASSLGTSATYNEQFF.

The gene calls are TRBV7-2 and TRBJ2-7; D gene ambiguous. CDR1 is SGHTA, CDR2 FQGNSA, per germline. V dropped 0 bases and J dropped 5 bases, with 11 bases sitting between them. The CDR3 is 14 amino acids. In DNA form, the CDR3 reads TGTGCCAGCAGCTTAGCCCGTCTGAGGAACGAGCAGTACTTC. Protein product: CASSLARLRNEQYF.